A single sample gave rise to the 6 T cell receptor beta chains below, sequenced in a study of siplizumab effects on memory and regulatory T cells. The protocol was immunoSEQ multiplex PCR, while the TCRdb copy is restricted to in-frame clones and leaves out a portion. The sample lists about 52,000 clones, roughly 97% occurring once. The sample taken for sequencing was naive CD4+ T cells sorted from blood. Source of these receptors: a human donor in good health.

A single count supports this clone. The chain has TRBV30 and TRBJ1-2; the D is unclear. Deletions cut 0 bases from V and 4 bases from J, with 12 bases between. CDR3 length: 14 amino acids. CDR1 is GTSNPN, CDR2 SVGIG, per germline (reference sequence). The CDR3 region has the DNA TGTGCCTGGAGTGTATTAAGGGAGGGCTATGGCTACACCTTC. This encodes CAWSVLREGYGYTF. The full variable domain, rest sourced from reference TRBV30 and TRBJ1-2, is SQTIHQWPATLVQPVGSPLSLECTVEGTSNPNLYWYRQAAGRGLQLLFYSVGIGQISSEVPQNLSASRPQDRQFILSSKKLLLSDSGFYLCAWSVLREGYGYTFGSGTRLTVV.

V is TRBV5-1 and J is TRBJ1-5; 7 bases are shared with TRBD1. The CDR3 runs 15 residues. With V trimmed by 1 base and J by 6 bases, 7 bases remained unmatched. CDR1 and CDR2 from the germline V gene are SGHRS and YFSETQ. CDR3 coding DNA: TGCGCCAGCAGCTTGCCAACAGGGGCGAGTCAGCCCCAGCATTTT. Translating it yields CASSLPTGASQPQHF.

The V call is TRBV18, the J call TRBJ1-3; D gene ambiguous. The V and J ends lost 3 bases and 3 bases respectively, with 6 bases between them. The CDR3 has 13 amino acids. Germline-derived CDR1 and CDR2 are KGHSH and LQKENI. The CDR3 DNA reads TGTGCCAGCTCACCCGACAATGGAAACACCATATATTTT. Amino acids: CASSPDNGNTIYF.

This clone has just one count. This chain connects TRBV11-2 to TRBJ2-3; D call uncertain. V was clipped by 1 base and J by 0 bases, with 5 bases between them. The CDR3 is made up of 14 amino acids. CDR1 and CDR2 (germline): SGHAT, FQNNGV. This CDR3 reads CASSLGSSTDTQYF. CDR3 in DNA: TGTGCCAGCAGCTTAGGTTCTAGCACAGATACGCAGTATTTT.

The chain is built from TRBV19 and TRBJ2-7; D not certain. This CDR3 spans 15 amino acids. With 3 bases removed from V and 7 bases from J, the gap between germline ends came to 19 bases. CDR1 is LNHDA, CDR2 SQIVND, per germline (reference sequence). The CDR3 DNA is TGTGCCAGTAGTATTCGGGCGTCGTTCCGGTTAGAGCAGTACTTC. Translating gives CASSIRASFRLEQYF.

The CDR3 nucleotides are TGTGCCTGGAGCAAAAACAGAGCCGGGGAGCTGTTTTTT. Translation: CAWSKNRAGELFF. J is TRBJ2-2 and V is TRBV30, with no clear D. With 3 bases removed from V and 6 bases from J, the gap between germline ends came to 11 bases. Germline lookup yields CDR1 GTSNPN and CDR2 SVGIG (reference sequence). CDR3 length: 13 amino acids.